This T cell receptor (beta chain) was captured in a study of blood T cell repertoires in COVID-19. Overall study context: Sample material is recorded as cDNA or gDNA derived from T cells, B-cell-depleted T cells, or PBMCs.

As processed by the authors: Researchers report that nucleated cell counts were estimated from reference gene primer amplification. Assay: immunoSEQ multiplex PCR; the TCRdb copy retains only in-frame clones and omits some. That table is the source of V, J and clone size, and D and trimming were worked out from the DNA. The table includes 200,000 to 250,000 clones, around four fifths detected once. Sequences were obtained from peripheral blood. The TCR originated in a young man with active or convalescent COVID-19.

CDR3 nucleotide sequence: TGTGCCAGCCTTCGACCGGGGGGTACGCAGTATTTT. This translates into CASLRPGGTQYF. The V and J genes are TRBV28 and TRBJ2-3, with 7 bases fitting TRBD2. With 8 bases clipped from V and 8 bases from J, the junction kept 7 bases outside the gene matches. This CDR3 comprises 12 residues. Germline lookup yields CDR1 MDHEN and CDR2 SYDVKM.